This T cell receptor (beta chain) was profiled in a study of CD4 T cells in relation to SARS-CoV-2 and coronaviruses. Study observations and caveats: About 65% of donors had memory CD4+ clonotypes crossrecognizing SARS-CoV-2 and common cold coronavirus spike.

In the case of this clone: Its cognate antigen is unknown.

CD4+ T cells from unexposed donors were obtained before the COVID-19 pandemic (2011-2018). Naive and memory CD4+ T cells came from enriched cryopreserved PBMCs. This CDR3 region has 15 residues. Deletions cut 1 base from V and 0 bases from J, with 8 bases between. Germline loops: CDR1 LGHDT, CDR2 YNNKEL (reference sequence). The protocol was immunoSEQ multiplex PCR, while the TCRdb copy is restricted to in-frame clones and leaves out a portion. Found here are around 56,000 clones, about nine tenths of them singletons; the top ten hold around 1.3%. This TCR was recovered from a human donor in good health. V gene TRBV3-1 (or the pseudogene TRBV3-2) combines with J gene TRBJ2-3; perhaps TRBD1 as D (6 bases). Material for sequencing was memory CD4+ T cells from PBMCs. This CDR3 reads CASSQGQASTDTQYF. For the CDR3, the DNA is TGTGCCAGCAGCCAAGGACAGGCTAGCACAGATACGCAGTATTTT.